The 23 T cell receptor beta chains presented below share a single source sample, sequenced in a study of T-cell reconstitution after alpha-beta-depleted transplantation in children. Researchers prepared the TCRbeta library using unique molecular identifiers, the study reports. TCRdb ran MiXCR on the PCR reads and lists one entry per CDR3 protein. The sample has more than 400,000 distinct CDR3 sequences, approximately 42% seen once; the top ten hold around a quarter. The sample was PBMCs, taken before TCRalphabeta/CD19-depleted stem cell transplant. These receptors all stem from a girl aged 2-10 years with aplastic anemia, due to receive a stem cell transplant.

This clonotype has more than one count but fewer than ten. This chain joins TRBV3-1 and TRBJ1-2, with D unresolved. Germline-derived CDR1 and CDR2 are LGHDT and YNNKEL (reference sequence). The ends were cut back, 0 bases at V and 1 base at J, with 30 bases in the middle. The CDR3 covers 22 residues. CDR3 sequence: CASSQDPLIGFGGATINYGYTF. The CDR3 nucleotides read TGTGCCAGCAGCCAAGATCCGTTGATCGGTTTCGGCGGCGCCACGATTAACTATGGCTACACCTTC.

V gene TRBV28 combines with J gene TRBJ2-7, with 9 nucleotides matching TRBD1. Germline V gene sequence: CDR1 MDHEN, CDR2 SYDVKM. The CDR3 runs 16 residues. V shed 9 bases, J shed 0 bases, and the junction held 12 bases outside the gene matches. The CDR3 sequence is CASHRGLGGSSYEQYF. The CDR3, as DNA: TGTGCCAGTCACAGGGGGCTTGGCGGGAGCTCCTACGAGCAGTACTTC.

This rearrangement joins TRBV10-3 to TRBJ1-1; 10 bases agree with TRBD1. CDR1 and CDR2 from the germline V gene are ENHRY and SYGVKD. This CDR3 has 15 amino acids. The junction had 15 bases not matched to a gene; V was cut back by 7 bases and J by 10 bases. The CDR3, as DNA: TGTGCCATCATGCCCCAATACGGACAGGGGGAAGGAGCTTTCTTT. This encodes CAIMPQYGQGEGAFF.

This clonotype showed up just a few times. The CDR3 bases are TGTGCCAGCAGCTTAGGGGAGGAGGGGACCCAGTACTTC. Its translation is CASSLGEEGTQYF. The chain employs TRBV7-7 and TRBJ2-5; maybe TRBD2 (6 bases). Germline V gene data show CDR1 as SSHAT and CDR2 as FNYEAQ (reference sequence). CDR3 size: 13 residues. Trimming took off 1 base at V and 7 bases at J, with 10 bases between the two ends.

This clonotype was counted at least ten times. The CDR3, as DNA: TGTGCCAGCCGGGACCACACCGAAGAGACCCAGTACTTC. This sequence encodes CASRDHTEETQYF. The chain links TRBV5-4 to TRBJ2-5; D may match TRBD1 or TRBD2 (5 bases each). V dropped 7 bases and J dropped 3 bases, with 13 bases sitting between them. Germline values: CDR1 SGHNT, CDR2 YYREEE (reference sequence). This CDR3 comprises 13 residues.

This clonotype has ten or more counts. The rearrangement joins TRBV12-3 or TRBV12-4 to TRBJ2-3; 8 nucleotides agree with TRBD2. The CDR3 contains 15 residues. V was pared by 5 bases and J by 6 bases, with 10 bases of the junction left unmatched. The CDR3 bases are TGTGCCAGCAGTCCACTAGCGGTCCATACGGATACGCAGTATTTT. Protein sequence: CASSPLAVHTDTQYF.

In its sample, this clonotype was seen once. This may come from a read error, since a much larger clone is one base off. This sequence joins TRBV20-1 and TRBJ2-1, with D tentatively TRBD2 (6 bases). This CDR3 contains 17 residues. Germline V gene sequence: CDR1 DFQATT, CDR2 SNEGSKA (reference sequence). The DNA of the CDR3 is TGCTGTGCTAGAGGAGTAGCGGCTCCTCGCTCCTACAATGAGCAGTTCTTC. It specifies CCARGVAAPRSYNEQFF.

The CDR3: CASSFGPGGYGYTF. The DNA for the CDR3 is TGTGCCAGCAGCTTTGGTCCCGGTGGCTATGGCTACACCTTC. This chain links TRBV13 with TRBJ1-2, with D unclear. Germline-derived CDR1 and CDR2 are PRHDT and FYEKMQ (reference sequence). The CDR3 consists of 14 residues. V was pared by 3 bases and J by 4 bases, with 12 bases between.

The chain employs TRBV12-3 or TRBV12-4 and TRBJ2-1, with D perhaps matching TRBD1 (6 bases). V dropped 7 bases and J dropped 8 bases, with 12 bases sitting between them. The CDR3 extends over 12 amino acids. DNA of the CDR3: TGTGCCAGCACCCTCAGGGGCTATGAGCAGTTCTTC. Translation: CASTLRGYEQFF.

This clonotype was found a few times. The chain has TRBV6-1 and TRBJ2-5; TRBD2 matches 9 bases. Germline trimming cut 4 bases from V and 3 bases from J; bases unmatched to any gene: 6. This CDR3 spans 15 amino acids. In germline, CDR1 is MNHNS, CDR2 SASEGT. The CDR3 bases are TGTGCCAGCAGTGTAACTTCTAGCGGGAAAGAGACCCAGTACTTC. It yields the protein CASSVTSSGKETQYF.

This clonotype was counted ten times or more. This rearrangement joins TRBV20-1 to TRBJ2-5, with D perhaps matching TRBD1 or TRBD2 (5 bases each). This CDR3 has 13 residues. Per germline, CDR1 DFQATT and CDR2 SNEGSKA (reference sequence). The ends were cut back, 3 bases at V and 5 bases at J, with 13 bases in the middle. Here the CDR3 DNA reads TGCAGTGCTAGTACTCGGGGCGCGGAGACCCAGTACTTC. It encodes CSASTRGAETQYF.

This clonotype was seen a handful of times. The junction departs from germline at one end; a sequencing error may be responsible. This chain links TRBV5-1 with TRBJ1-1; TRBD1 matches at 12 bases. The CDR3 is 19 amino acids. Germline V gene lookup returns CDR1 SGHRS and CDR2 YFSETQ. The CDR3: CASSPTGTGGAGSSTEVFF. As DNA, the CDR3 is TGCGCCAGCAGCCCTACCGGGACAGGGGGCGCGGGGTCTTCCACTGAAGTTTTCTTT.

This clonotype was found a few times. This chain uses TRBV5-1 with TRBJ2-3; 8 bases map to TRBD2. The CDR3 spans 14 residues. Trimming cost V 6 bases and J 5 bases; bases outside gene matches: 8. Germline CDR1 is SGHRS and CDR2 is YFSETQ. The CDR3 coding sequence is TGCGCCAGCACTAAAGGGACTAGTATAGATACGCAGTATTTT. The encoded protein is CASTKGTSIDTQYF.

In its sample, this clonotype was seen once. The rearrangement links TRBV18 to TRBJ2-7, with D perhaps TRBD1 (6 bases). Germline-derived CDR1 and CDR2 are KGHSH and LQKENI. The V gene lost 3 bases and the J gene lost 6 bases, with 15 bases spanning the gap. CDR3 length: 14 residues. CDR3 in DNA: TGTGCCAGCTCACCGGCCACAGGGTTAAGCGAGCAGTACTTC. Protein: CASSPATGLSEQYF.

The chain couples TRBV5-1 to TRBJ2-7; the D is unclear. The germline CDR1 and CDR2 sequences are SGHRS and YFSETQ. The CDR3 extends over 14 amino acids. V lost 0 bases and J 5 bases, leaving 12 bases between the germline ends. CDR3 coding DNA: TGCGCCAGCAGCTTGGGTGGAAGAAAGAACGAGCAGTACTTC. It codes for CASSLGGRKNEQYF.

In this sample, this clonotype turned up a few times. This chain joins TRBV27 and TRBJ2-7; 7 nucleotides line up with TRBD1. In germline, CDR1 is MNHEY, CDR2 SMNVEV (reference sequence). This CDR3 has 13 residues. The V and J ends lost 10 bases and 0 bases, in that order; junction bases with no gene match: 6. The CDR3 loop reads CATRQGPSYEQYF. CDR3 nucleotide sequence: TGTGCCACACGACAGGGACCCTCCTACGAGCAGTACTTC.

The J gene is TRBJ2-2, the V gene TRBV29-1; 9 bases align to TRBD2. With 6 bases clipped from V and 7 bases from J, the junction kept 6 bases outside the gene matches. In germline, CDR1 is SQVTM, CDR2 ANQGSEA. This CDR3 spans 13 amino acids. In DNA, the CDR3 is TGCAGCGTGGGGACTAGCCCAGGCGGGGAGCTGTTTTTT. Translating it yields CSVGTSPGGELFF.

This clonotype was recorded once. This chain links TRBV10-3 with TRBJ2-7; possibly TRBD1 for D (5 bases). The CDR3 is made up of 14 amino acids. Trimming removed 3 bases from V and 6 bases from J, with 15 bases in between. Germline values: CDR1 ENHRY, CDR2 SYGVKD. As DNA, the CDR3 is TGTGCCATCAGTGAAATCTCTCAGGGCGTCGAGCAGTACTTC. Residues: CAISEISQGVEQYF.

The chain uses TRBV29-1 and TRBJ2-1; no clear D. Trimming cost V 4 bases and J 4 bases, with 8 bases left between them. The V gene's germline CDR1 is SQVTM and CDR2 ANQGSEA. This CDR3 is 12 amino acids long. The CDR3 loop is CSVGSAYNEQFF. Written as DNA, the CDR3 is TGCAGCGTTGGCTCTGCTTACAATGAGCAGTTCTTC.

This clonotype was recorded many times. V gene TRBV7-9 combines with J gene TRBJ2-5; unclear D gene. The CDR3 has 15 residues. Germline V CDR1 and CDR2: SEHNR, FQNEAQ (reference sequence). With 2 bases removed from V and 3 bases from J, the gap between germline ends came to 13 bases. CDR3 sequence reads: CASSLFSSGKETQYF. The CDR3 DNA reads as TGTGCCAGCAGCTTATTTTCTAGTGGAAAAGAGACCCAGTACTTC.

Only a few counts were recorded for this clonotype. The gene calls are TRBV10-2 and TRBJ2-5; D uncertain. Trimming cost V 0 bases and J 7 bases, with 9 bases left between them. The CDR3 is made up of 13 amino acids. Germline CDR1 WSHSY, CDR2 SAAADI. The DNA for the CDR3 is TGCGCCAGCAGTGAGTCGTGGATCGGGACCCAGTACTTC. Its translation: CASSESWIGTQYF.

The rearrangement uses TRBV7-2 and TRBJ2-7, with a tentative D call TRBD2 (6 bases). The V and J ends lost 1 base and 3 bases respectively, with 10 bases between them. The CDR3 length is 14 residues. Germline V lookup: CDR1 SGHTA, CDR2 FQGNSA. Here the CDR3 reads CASSLGLAYYEQYF. CDR3 nucleotides: TGTGCCAGCAGCTTAGGGCTAGCGTACTACGAGCAGTACTTC.

This clonotype appeared many times. The chain recombines TRBV5-6 with TRBJ2-2; D not resolved. CDR3 length: 15 amino acids. Trimming removed 0 bases from V and 4 bases from J, with 10 bases in between. CDR1 is SGHDT and CDR2 is YYEEEE in the germline V gene. The CDR3 nucleotides are TGTGCCAGCAGCTTGGTTTACTCGCTCACCGGGGAGCTGTTTTTT. It is translated as CASSLVYSLTGELFF. The variable domain in full, completed from reference TRBV5-6 and TRBJ2-2, reads DAGVTQSPTHLIKTRGQQVTLRCSPKSGHDTVSWYQQALGQGPQFIFQYYEEEERQRGNFPDRFSGHQFPNYSSELNVNALLLGDSALYLCASSLVYSLTGELFFGEGSRLTVL.